A selection of T cell receptor beta chains follows, all from one sample in a study of blood T cell repertoires in COVID-19. TCRdb keeps only in-frame clones here, not all; method: immunoSEQ multiplex PCR. This table has about 200,000 clones, 65% to 90% appearing once. Sample: peripheral blood. These receptor sequences come from a human donor in a cohort sampled during active COVID-19. Each CDR3 is given with its conserved first and last residue. A D gene is named only where the DNA matches it firmly.

v_call	d_call	j_call	cdr3_aa	cdr3_nt
TRBV5-1	TRBD1	TRBJ2-3	CASSLWTGNTDTQYF	TGCGCCAGCAGCCTCTGGACAGGGAACACAGATACGCAGTATTTT
TRBV27	NA	TRBJ2-1	CASSGNRAKQFF	TGTGCCAGCAGTGGGAACAGGGCAAAGCAGTTCTTC
TRBV19	TRBD2	TRBJ2-7	CASSPFSGSSYEQYF	TGTGCCAGTAGTCCGTTTAGCGGGAGCTCCTACGAGCAGTACTTC
TRBV7-2	NA	TRBJ1-1	CASSVQGHTEAFF	TGTGCCAGCAGCGTACAGGGCCACACTGAAGCTTTCTTT
TRBV3-1/TRBV3-2	NA	TRBJ2-7	CASSQDMGLRGGEQYF	TGTGCCAGCAGCCAAGATATGGGCCTCCGAGGGGGCGAGCAGTACTTC
TRBV5-1	NA	TRBJ2-3	CASSFGAEDTDTQYF	TGCGCCAGCAGCTTCGGTGCGGAGGACACAGATACGCAGTATTTT
TRBV27	NA	TRBJ1-5	CASSLQQGLNQPQHF	TGTGCCAGCAGTTTACAACAGGGCCTCAATCAGCCCCAGCATTTT
TRBV5-4	NA	TRBJ2-2	CASSLEGRSDRGTGELFF	TGTGCCAGCAGCTTGGAAGGCCGCAGTGATCGGGGCACCGGGGAGCTGTTTTTT
TRBV7-5	NA	TRBJ1-5	CARSPRGGGSNQPQHF	TGTGCCAGAAGCCCAAGAGGGGGGGGGAGCAATCAGCCCCAGCATTTT
TRBV30	NA	TRBJ2-2	CAWSMTNGELFF	TGTGCCTGGAGTATGACTAACGGGGAGCTGTTTTTT
TRBV5-5	NA	TRBJ2-4	CASSLNRLAKNIQYF	TGTGCCAGCAGCTTGAACAGGTTAGCCAAAAACATTCAGTACTTC